The entry below describes one TCR beta chain. Its antigen is still unknown. Base qualities are not at hand, and no much larger clone is one base apart. This specimen belongs to a study of identical twins (TCRdb year 2016). With regard to the full study: To test whether fetal clonotypes persist, the study used deep sequencing on TCR alpha and beta repertoires from monozygotic twins, unrelated adults of various ages, and cord blood. To rule out contamination, the twin experiments were replicated at different times with different library preparation protocols. What the authors observed across the whole study: Out-of-frame TCR alpha sharing in monozygotic twins was systematically underestimated by recombination models, whereas sharing between unrelated individuals was in agreement with the recombination models. Compared with coincidental sharing between unrelated individuals, an excess of low generation-probability sequences was observed among out-of-frame TCR alpha sequences shared between twins. Invariant T cells such as MAIT and iNKT could partly confound zero-insertion analyses, although diverse VJ usage argued against such confounding for most clonotypes. Fewer insertions were carried by abundant cord blood beta clonotypes; a weaker similar trend was observed in young adult naive repertoires, while no such trend was observed in memory repertoires. Because the same donors could not be followed over many years, the conclusions depended on cross-sectional statistical analysis. In beta out-of-frame sequences, excess twin sharing was weaker, because having fewer shared sequences lowered the signal-to-noise ratio.

Library method: 5' RACE. Sequencing was carried out with an Illumina HiSeq 2000. Template switching added a universal primer binding site, and the final cDNA carried a unique molecular identifier that allowed TCR cDNA molecules to be counted accurately. Specific primers in the conserved constant-segment region were used to synthesize first-strand cDNA for TCR alpha and beta chains. To control for contamination, every cDNA library carried two barcodes: a SMART-Mk sample barcode plus Illumina barcodes. Two successive PCR steps introduced TruSeq adapter sequences along with Illumina sample barcodes. Sequencing of the TCR alpha and beta cDNA libraries was done on the Illumina HiSeq platform using custom primers. As for the original processing: Unique molecular identifiers were extracted from raw reads with MiGEC, and CDR3 positions were determined with MiXCR. For each individual, recombination models were inferred using an EM algorithm with the repgenHMM and IGoR tools. Shared clonotypes were analyzed with the tcR package in R, and sharing was normalized by the product of cloneset sizes. To study raw recombination without the effects of thymic and clonal selection, out-of-frame nonproductive sequences were analyzed. TCRdb's own reprocessing of the public reads used fastp at Q25 and MiXCR and kept productive beta chains. Rows are unified per CDR3 protein, each entry keeping the most common DNA and genes. V and J calls and clone size were set by TCRdb, not the authors. The sample profile shows under 1 million distinct CDR3 sequences; over 9% of them were found once. About 1.5% of the sample is held by the ten biggest clonotypes.

Every donor was a healthy Caucasian. Three pairs of female monozygotic twins, all aged roughly 18 to 29 years, made up the twin cohort. The RNA used for TCR libraries was isolated from peripheral blood mononuclear cells. Counted from cysteine to phenylalanine, this CDR3 has 14 amino acids. The sequence is cut down to CDR3 DNA, 42 bases in frame from base 1. V is pared back by 4 bases and J by 5 bases, with 14 bases lying between the germline termini. The germline V gene yields MGHRA for CDR1 and YSYEKL for CDR2. Another study also made use of these data, one on yellow fever vaccine responses in identical twins. Looking at the second paper: According to the authors, the vaccine-induced T cell response in identical twins seemed to be partly convergent and partly specific to each individual. Focusing on identical twins, the study followed the T cell clones that responded to the vaccine, and did so with precision.

The clonotype comes from a young woman in good health. Recombination joined TRBV4-1 with TRBJ2-5, with TRBD1 perhaps the D gene, on 6 matching bases. Material: PBMCs. The CDR3 region reads CASSPDTGWETQYF. The DNA sequence is given as TGCGCCAGCAGCCCCGACACAGGGTGGGAGACCCAGTACTTC.